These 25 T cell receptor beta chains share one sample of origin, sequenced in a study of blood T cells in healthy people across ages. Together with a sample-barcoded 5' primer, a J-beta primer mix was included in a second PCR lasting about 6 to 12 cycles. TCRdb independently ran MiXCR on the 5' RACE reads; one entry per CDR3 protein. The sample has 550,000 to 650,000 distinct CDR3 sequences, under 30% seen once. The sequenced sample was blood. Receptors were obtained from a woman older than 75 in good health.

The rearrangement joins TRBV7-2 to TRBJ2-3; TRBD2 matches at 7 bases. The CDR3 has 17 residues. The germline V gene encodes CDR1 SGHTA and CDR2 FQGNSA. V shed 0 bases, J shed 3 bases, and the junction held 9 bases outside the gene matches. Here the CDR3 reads CASSLAQAGVQTDTQYF. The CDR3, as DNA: TGTGCCAGCAGCTTAGCCCAGGCGGGGGTTCAGACAGATACGCAGTATTTT. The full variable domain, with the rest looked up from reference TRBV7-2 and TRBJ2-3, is GAGVSQSPSNKVTEKGKDVELRCDPISGHTALYWYRQSLGQGLEFLIYFQGNSAPDKSGLPSDRFSAERTGGSVSTLTIQRTQQEDSAVYLCASSLAQAGVQTDTQYFGPGTRLTVL.

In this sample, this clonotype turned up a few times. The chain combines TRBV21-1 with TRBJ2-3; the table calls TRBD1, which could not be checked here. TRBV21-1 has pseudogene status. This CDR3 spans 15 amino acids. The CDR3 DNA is TGTGCCAGCAGCAAAGTTGGACAAAATATAGATACGCAGTATTTT. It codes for CASSKVGQNIDTQYF.

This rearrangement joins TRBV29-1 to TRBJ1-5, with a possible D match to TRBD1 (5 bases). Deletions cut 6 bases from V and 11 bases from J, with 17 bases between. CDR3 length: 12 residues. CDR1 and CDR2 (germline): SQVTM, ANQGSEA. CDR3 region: CSVAHDSPTQHF. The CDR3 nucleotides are TGCAGCGTCGCGCATGACAGCCCGACCCAGCATTTT.

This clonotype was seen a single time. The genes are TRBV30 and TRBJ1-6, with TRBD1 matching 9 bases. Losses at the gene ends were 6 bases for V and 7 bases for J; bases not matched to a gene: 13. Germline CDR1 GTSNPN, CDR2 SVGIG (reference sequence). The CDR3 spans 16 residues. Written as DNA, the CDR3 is TGTGCCTGCCAGTTTGACAGGGGGTTTACGAATTCACCCCTCCACTTT. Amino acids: CACQFDRGFTNSPLHF.

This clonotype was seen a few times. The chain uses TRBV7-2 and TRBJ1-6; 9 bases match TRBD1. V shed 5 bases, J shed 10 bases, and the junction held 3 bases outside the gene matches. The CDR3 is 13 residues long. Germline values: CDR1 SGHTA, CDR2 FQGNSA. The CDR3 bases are TGTGCCAGCAGCCTGACAGGGGGGTCACCCCTCCACTTT. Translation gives CASSLTGGSPLHF.

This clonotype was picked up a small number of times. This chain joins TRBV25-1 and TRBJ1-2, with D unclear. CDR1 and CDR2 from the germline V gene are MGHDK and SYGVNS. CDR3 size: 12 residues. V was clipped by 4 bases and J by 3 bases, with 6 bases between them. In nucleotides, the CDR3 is TGTGCCAGCAGTGCGGACTACTATGGCTACACCTTC. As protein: CASSADYYGYTF.

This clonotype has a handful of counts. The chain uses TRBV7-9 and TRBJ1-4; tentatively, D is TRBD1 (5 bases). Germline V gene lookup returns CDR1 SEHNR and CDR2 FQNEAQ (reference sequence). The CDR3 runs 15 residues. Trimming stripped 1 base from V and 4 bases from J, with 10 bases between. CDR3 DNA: TGTGCCAGCAGCTTAGGACAGACGATTAATGAAAAACTGTTTTTT. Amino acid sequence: CASSLGQTINEKLFF.

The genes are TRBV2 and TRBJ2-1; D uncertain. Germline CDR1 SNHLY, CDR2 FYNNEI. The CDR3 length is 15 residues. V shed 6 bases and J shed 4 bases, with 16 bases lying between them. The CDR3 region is CASRRDSGLYNEQFF. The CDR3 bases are TGTGCCAGCAGGCGCGACTCCGGCCTATACAATGAGCAGTTCTTC.

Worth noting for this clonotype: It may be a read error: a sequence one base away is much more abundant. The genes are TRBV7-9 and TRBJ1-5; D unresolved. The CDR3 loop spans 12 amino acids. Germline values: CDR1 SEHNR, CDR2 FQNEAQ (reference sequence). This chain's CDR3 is CASSLDNQLQHF. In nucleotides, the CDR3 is TGTGCCAGCAGCTTAGACAATCAGCTCCAGCATTTT.

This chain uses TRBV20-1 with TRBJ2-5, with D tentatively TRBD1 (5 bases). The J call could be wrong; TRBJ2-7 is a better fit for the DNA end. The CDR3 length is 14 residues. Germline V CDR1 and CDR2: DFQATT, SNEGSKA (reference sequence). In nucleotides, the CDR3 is TGCAGTGGACTGATTACGACAGCCACCTACGAGCAGTACTTC. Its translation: CSGLITTATYEQYF.

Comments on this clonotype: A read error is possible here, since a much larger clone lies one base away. The CDR3 coding sequence is TGCAGCGGGCGACAGGGGCGGAATTCACCCCTCCACTTT. Its protein is CSGRQGRNSPLHF. The V gene is TRBV29-1, the J gene TRBJ1-6; 8 positions agree with TRBD1. This CDR3 region has 13 residues. Per the germline V gene, CDR1 is SQVTM and CDR2 is ANQGSEA. With 7 bases clipped from V and 7 bases from J, the junction kept 6 bases outside the gene matches.

The CDR3 DNA sequence: TGTGCCAGCAGTCCCATCCAGGGGAGTGACGCTGAAGCTTTCTTT. Translated, it gives CASSPIQGSDAEAFF. The chain is built from TRBV12-3 or TRBV12-4 and TRBJ1-1; D is possibly TRBD1 (6 bases). V was shortened by 5 bases and J by 6 bases, with 19 bases between the two germline ends. The CDR3 runs 15 residues.

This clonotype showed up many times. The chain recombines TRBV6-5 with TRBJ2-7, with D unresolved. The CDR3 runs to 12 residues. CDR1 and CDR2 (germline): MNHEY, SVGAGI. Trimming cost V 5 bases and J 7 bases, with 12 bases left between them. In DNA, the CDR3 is TGTGCCAGCAGTCGAACGCTGGGGGAGCAGTACTTC. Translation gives CASSRTLGEQYF.

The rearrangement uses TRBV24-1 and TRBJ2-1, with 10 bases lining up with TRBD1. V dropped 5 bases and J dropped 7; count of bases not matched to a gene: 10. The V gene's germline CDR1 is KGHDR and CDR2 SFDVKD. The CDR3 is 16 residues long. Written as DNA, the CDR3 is TGTGCCACCAGTGGATTTGGACAGGGGGGAGGGAATGAGCAGTTCTTC. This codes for CATSGFGQGGGNEQFF.

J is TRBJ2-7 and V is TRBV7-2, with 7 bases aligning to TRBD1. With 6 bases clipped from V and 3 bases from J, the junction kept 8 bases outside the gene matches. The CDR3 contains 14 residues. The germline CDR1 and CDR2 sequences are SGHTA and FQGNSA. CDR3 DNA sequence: TGTGCCAGCAGTTCTACAGGGGTTCGCTACGAGCAGTACTTC. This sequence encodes CASSSTGVRYEQYF. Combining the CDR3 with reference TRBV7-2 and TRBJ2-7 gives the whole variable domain GAGVSQSPSNKVTEKGKDVELRCDPISGHTALYWYRQSLGQGLEFLIYFQGNSAPDKSGLPSDRFSAERTGGSVSTLTIQRTQQEDSAVYLCASSSTGVRYEQYFGPGTRLTVT.

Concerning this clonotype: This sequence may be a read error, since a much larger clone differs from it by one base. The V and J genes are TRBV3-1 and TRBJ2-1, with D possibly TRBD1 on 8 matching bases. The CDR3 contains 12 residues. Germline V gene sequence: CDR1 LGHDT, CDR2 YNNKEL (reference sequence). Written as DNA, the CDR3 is TGTGCCAGCAACAGGGGGGGAAATGGGCAGTTCTTC. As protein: CASNRGGNGQFF.

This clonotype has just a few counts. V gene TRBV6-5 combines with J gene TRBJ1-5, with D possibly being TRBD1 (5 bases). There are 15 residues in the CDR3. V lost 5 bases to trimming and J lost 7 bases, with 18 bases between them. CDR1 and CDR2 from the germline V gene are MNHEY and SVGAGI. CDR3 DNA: TGTGCCAGCAGTCCCCAGAAGAGGGGAAAACAGCCCCAGCATTTT. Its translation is CASSPQKRGKQPQHF.

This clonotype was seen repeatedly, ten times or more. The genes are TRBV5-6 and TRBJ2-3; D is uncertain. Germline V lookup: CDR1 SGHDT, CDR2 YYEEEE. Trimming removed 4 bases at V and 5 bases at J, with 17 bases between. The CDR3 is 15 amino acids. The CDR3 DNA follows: TGTGCCAGCAGCCTTGGGGTCGGGCCCGGAGATACGCAGTATTTT. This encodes CASSLGVGPGDTQYF.

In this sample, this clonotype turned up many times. The CDR3 DNA follows: TGTGCCAGCAGCGTAGGTTTGCGGGGGGAGACAGATACGCAGTATTTT. Protein sequence: CASSVGLRGETDTQYF. V gene TRBV9 combines with J gene TRBJ2-3; TRBD2 agrees at 8 bases. The trim removed 0 bases at V and 3 bases at J, leaving 6 bases unmatched. The CDR3 contains 16 residues. In germline, CDR1 is SGDLS, CDR2 YYNGEE.

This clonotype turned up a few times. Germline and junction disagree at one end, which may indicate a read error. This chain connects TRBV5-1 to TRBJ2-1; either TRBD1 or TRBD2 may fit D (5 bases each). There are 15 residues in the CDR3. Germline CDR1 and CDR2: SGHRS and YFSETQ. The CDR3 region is CASTDGDGSYDEQFF. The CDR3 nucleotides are TGCGCCAGCACCGACGGGGACGGCTCCTACGATGAGCAGTTCTTC.

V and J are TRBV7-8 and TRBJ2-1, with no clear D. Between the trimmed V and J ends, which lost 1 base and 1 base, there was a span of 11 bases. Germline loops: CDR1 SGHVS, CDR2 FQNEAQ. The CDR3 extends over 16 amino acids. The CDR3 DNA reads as TGTGCCAGCAGCTTAGTGAGAGCAGCTTCCTACAATGAGCAGTTCTTC. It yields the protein CASSLVRAASYNEQFF.

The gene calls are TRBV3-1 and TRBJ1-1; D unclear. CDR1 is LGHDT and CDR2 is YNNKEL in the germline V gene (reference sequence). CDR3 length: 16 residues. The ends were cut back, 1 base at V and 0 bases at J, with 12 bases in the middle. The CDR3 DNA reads TGTGCCAGCAGCCAAGCTCCACTCCCAGTGAACACTGAAGCTTTCTTT. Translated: CASSQAPLPVNTEAFF.

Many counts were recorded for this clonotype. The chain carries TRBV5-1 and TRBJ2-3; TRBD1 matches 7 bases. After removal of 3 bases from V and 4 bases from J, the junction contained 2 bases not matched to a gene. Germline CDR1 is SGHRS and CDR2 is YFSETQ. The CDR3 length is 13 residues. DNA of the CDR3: TGCGCCAGCAGCTGGACAGGCGCAGATACGCAGTATTTT. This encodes CASSWTGADTQYF.

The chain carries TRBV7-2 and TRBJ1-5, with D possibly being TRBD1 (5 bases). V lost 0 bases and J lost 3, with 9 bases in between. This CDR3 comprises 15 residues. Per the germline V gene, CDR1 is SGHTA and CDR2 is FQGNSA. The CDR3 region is CASSLAGRVNQPQHF. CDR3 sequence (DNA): TGTGCCAGCAGCTTAGCGGGACGGGTCAATCAGCCCCAGCATTTT.

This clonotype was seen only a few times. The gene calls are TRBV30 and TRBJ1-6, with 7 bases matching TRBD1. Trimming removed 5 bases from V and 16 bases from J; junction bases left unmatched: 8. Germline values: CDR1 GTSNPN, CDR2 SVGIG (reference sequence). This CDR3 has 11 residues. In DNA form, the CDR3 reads TGTGCCTGGGGAAGCCGGGACAGTCTCCACTTT. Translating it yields CAWGSRDSLHF.